Listed below are T cell receptor beta chains from one sample, sequenced in a study of CD8 T cell repertoires and HIV-1 epitope variants. The antigens these receptors bind are not known. Sequenced by immunoSEQ multiplex PCR; TCRdb stores in-frame clones only, minus some. The sample shows 3,400 or so clones, roughly 74% of them seen only once. Sequencing was carried out using cultured CD8+ T cells derived from PBMCs. Source of these receptors: a male donor with HIV. The CDR3 runs from the conserved cysteine through the conserved F or W. A D gene is named only where the DNA matches it firmly. The size field is filled for only some rows; it gives once, few, many or a size class.

CDR3nt: TGTGCCAGCGGTAACTGGCCTGCGGGCGAGCAGTACTTC; CDR3aa: CASGNWPAGEQYF; j_gene: TRBJ2-7; v_gene: TRBV27; d_gene: -; abundance: -
CDR3nt: TGTGCCAGCAGCGCCCTTGGAGGAGGTGGAGGACCTGAAGCTTTCTTT; CDR3aa: CASSALGGGGGPEAFF; j_gene: TRBJ1-1; v_gene: TRBV9; d_gene: -; abundance: -
CDR3nt: TGTGCCAGCAGCTTCCCCCCGGACAGCTCCTACGAGCAGTACTTC; CDR3aa: CASSFPPDSSYEQYF; j_gene: TRBJ2-7; v_gene: TRBV7-9; d_gene: -; abundance: once
CDR3nt: TGTGCCAGCAGCTTAGCGGGCCAGGGGGCGCTTAATGAGCAGTTCTTC; CDR3aa: CASSLAGQGALNEQFF; j_gene: TRBJ2-1; v_gene: TRBV7-9; d_gene: TRBD1; abundance: -
CDR3nt: TGTGCCAGCAGGCAGGGGGGTGACACTGAAGCTTTCTTT; CDR3aa: CASRQGGDTEAFF; j_gene: TRBJ1-1; v_gene: TRBV4-2; d_gene: TRBD1; abundance: few
CDR3nt: TGCGCCAGCAGTCAATCTGGACGGGTCATCAACGAGCAGTACTTC; CDR3aa: CASSQSGRVINEQYF; j_gene: TRBJ2-7; v_gene: TRBV23-1; d_gene: -; abundance: -
CDR3nt: TGCGCCAGCAGCCGTTTACAGGGGGAGGAAGCTTTCTTT; CDR3aa: CASSRLQGEEAFF; j_gene: TRBJ1-1; v_gene: TRBV4-1; d_gene: TRBD1; abundance: medium-sized
CDR3nt: TGCAGCGTTGGAGGCCCCCGGGACAAACATTCACCCCTCCACTTT; CDR3aa: CSVGGPRDKHSPLHF; j_gene: TRBJ1-6; v_gene: TRBV29-1; d_gene: -; abundance: -
CDR3nt: TGTGCCAGCAGCCATATGACAGGGGTTAGCGAGCAGTACTTC; CDR3aa: CASSHMTGVSEQYF; j_gene: TRBJ2-7; v_gene: TRBV7-9; d_gene: TRBD1; abundance: -
CDR3nt: TGTGCCAGCAGTCAGACACAGGGCTCCTACAATGAGCAGTTCTTC; CDR3aa: CASSQTQGSYNEQFF; j_gene: TRBJ2-1; v_gene: TRBV27; d_gene: -; abundance: -
CDR3nt: TGTGCCAGCAGCCAAGTCCTAGACAGGGAAAAGTTCTTC; CDR3aa: CASSQVLDREKFF; j_gene: TRBJ2-1; v_gene: TRBV14; d_gene: TRBD1; abundance: -
CDR3nt: TGTGCCAGCAGCGAATATGGCTACACCTTC; CDR3aa: CASSEYGYTF; j_gene: TRBJ1-2; v_gene: TRBV7-9; d_gene: -; abundance: -
CDR3nt: TGTGCCAGCAGCCTCCTACAGGGCATCGACGAAAAACTGTTTTTT; CDR3aa: CASSLLQGIDEKLFF; j_gene: TRBJ1-4; v_gene: TRBV4-2; d_gene: -; abundance: -
CDR3nt: TGTGCCAGCAGTTATTTTGGGGGGGCCGGCACAGATACGCAGTATTTT; CDR3aa: CASSYFGGAGTDTQYF; j_gene: TRBJ2-3; v_gene: TRBV27; d_gene: -; abundance: -
CDR3nt: TGCGCCAGCAGTCTTGGAGAAGGGTTTACCTACGAGCAGTACTTC; CDR3aa: CASSLGEGFTYEQYF; j_gene: TRBJ2-7; v_gene: TRBV5-1; d_gene: -; abundance: -
CDR3nt: TGTGCCAGCACCTGGGGGGAGTCCACCGGGGAGCTGTTTTTT; CDR3aa: CASTWGESTGELFF; j_gene: TRBJ2-2; v_gene: TRBV5-6; d_gene: -; abundance: -
CDR3nt: TGTGCCAGCAGCCCCGGGGGCGGGGGATACAATGAGCAGTTCTTC; CDR3aa: CASSPGGGGYNEQFF; j_gene: TRBJ2-1; v_gene: TRBV7-3; d_gene: -; abundance: -
CDR3nt: TGTGCCATCAGTGGGGCAGGGAGAGGCTACGAGCAGTACTTC; CDR3aa: CAISGAGRGYEQYF; j_gene: TRBJ2-7; v_gene: TRBV10-3; d_gene: -; abundance: -